This T cell receptor beta chain comes out of a study of human thymus T cells. Study findings and constraints: Use of V and J genes seemed skewed within the thymic and blood repertoires.

Among the donors, all were healthy Finnish infants having corrective surgery for congenital heart defects. Only four of the eight donors provided an approximately 0.45-1 mL blood sample. Produced via immunoSEQ multiplex PCR; TCRdb's table is partial and in-frame only. The sample records tens of thousands of clones, 94% being singletons. As for this clone: Antigen unknown.

Germline loops: CDR1 SGHVS, CDR2 FQNEAQ. The germline V and J ends were trimmed by 2 bases and 3 bases, with 4 bases remaining between them. The CDR3 is 12 amino acids. The receptor was isolated from a boy less than two years old with a congenital heart defect but otherwise immunologically healthy. The sample was blood. V is TRBV7-8 and J is TRBJ2-5, with D hard to call. This chain's CDR3 is CASSLIEETQYF. CDR3 coding DNA: TGTGCCAGCAGCTTAATAGAAGAGACCCAGTACTTC.